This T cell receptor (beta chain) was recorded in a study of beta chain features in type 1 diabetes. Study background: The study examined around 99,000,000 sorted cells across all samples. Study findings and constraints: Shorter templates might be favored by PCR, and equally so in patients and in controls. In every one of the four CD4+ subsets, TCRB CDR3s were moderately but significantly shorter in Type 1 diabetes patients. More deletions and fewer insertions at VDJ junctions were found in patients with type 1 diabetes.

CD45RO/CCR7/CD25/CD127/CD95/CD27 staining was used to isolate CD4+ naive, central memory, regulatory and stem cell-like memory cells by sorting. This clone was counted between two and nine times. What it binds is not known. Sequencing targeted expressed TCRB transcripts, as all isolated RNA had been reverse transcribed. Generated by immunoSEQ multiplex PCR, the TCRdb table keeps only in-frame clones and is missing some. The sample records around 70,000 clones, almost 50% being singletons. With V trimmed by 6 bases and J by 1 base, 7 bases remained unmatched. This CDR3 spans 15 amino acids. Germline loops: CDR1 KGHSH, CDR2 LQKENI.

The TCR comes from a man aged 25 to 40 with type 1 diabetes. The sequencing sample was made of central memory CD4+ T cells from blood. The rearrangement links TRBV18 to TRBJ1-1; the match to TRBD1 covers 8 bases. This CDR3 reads CASSQRQGSNTEAFF. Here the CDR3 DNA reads TGTGCCAGCTCGCAAAGACAGGGGTCGAACACTGAAGCTTTCTTT.